Detailed here is one TCR beta chain. The antigen is not known. Following autologous stem cell transplantation, relapse occurred in every patient, and exposure to brentuximab vedotin varied. This specimen belongs to a study of PD-1 blockade in classical Hodgkin lymphoma. This table comes from immunoSEQ multiplex PCR, and its TCRdb copy is limited to in-frame clones, with some not included. This sample carries tens of thousands of clones, 85% to 95% of them seen once, and the ten largest clones take 8%. The CDR3 has 14 amino acids. With 5 bases removed from V and 2 bases from J, the gap between germline ends came to 12 bases. Germline CDR1 reads MDHEN; CDR2 reads SYDVKM. Study-level points and caveats: Nothing has yet pinned down what causes the repertoire differences, possibly disease activity or prior therapy. Complete responders showed a baseline diversity that resembled the diversity of newly diagnosed patients.

The receptor's source is a human donor with classical Hodgkin lymphoma. Sample: peripheral blood mononuclear cells (PBMCs), taken at baseline. The J gene is TRBJ2-5, the V gene TRBV28, with no clear D. Written as DNA, the CDR3 is TGTGCCAGCAGTCTGGCTTACAGACAAGAGACCCAGTACTTC. This codes for CASSLAYRQETQYF.